This paragraph reports one T cell receptor beta chain. This record belongs to a study of blood T cell repertoires in COVID-19. The Seattle site enrolled patients during active infection and followed them longitudinally. Assay: immunoSEQ multiplex PCR; the TCRdb copy retains only in-frame clones and omits some. The data hold over 70,000 clones, with about 77% observed a single time. Per germline, CDR1 ENHRY and CDR2 SYGVKD. The CDR3 runs 15 residues. Trimming left V 3 bases short and J 1 base short, with 13 bases between. The J gene is TRBJ2-7, the V gene TRBV10-3; D remains ambiguous. Sequences were obtained from peripheral blood. This TCR derives from a man between 65 and 85 years old with COVID-19, enrolled during active disease. CDR3 nucleotides: TGTGCCATCAGTGACCCGACTTTGAGATCCTACGAGCAGTACTTC. Protein sequence: CAISDPTLRSYEQYF.